This T cell receptor beta chain was sequenced for a study of monozygotic twins with inflammatory bowel disease (dated by TCRdb to about 2019). In terms of the full investigation: The full study comprised around 28 monozygotic twin pairs: nine German pairs (four IBD-concordant, five IBD-discordant) and 19 IBD-discordant Danish pairs. Within discordant pairs, disease-associated traits were sought mainly by comparing IBD patients with their genetically identical healthy co-twins. Each individual had, on average, about 151 000 unique TCRalpha sequences and 181 000 unique TCRbeta sequences available for analysis.

Overall study results and their limits: A decrease in TCRbeta repertoire diversity, as measured by inverse Simpson index, was observed in IBD patients compared with their healthy co-twins. No single strong signal or clonotype linked to IBD turned up in the results, so the idea that one exists was not supported. Compared with healthy twins, IBD patients had fewer clonotypes in common with other individuals, a difference most pronounced in patients showing signs of disease activity. Different T cell subtypes could not be distinguished in the analysis. No difference in repertoire similarity was observed between concordant and discordant twins, possibly owing to limited statistical power. Background noise and inter-individual variability may have been introduced into the repertoires by the differing immunosuppressive treatments among patients.

With respect to this clonotype: This receptor's antigen is unknown.

A roughly 2.4 ml peripheral blood sample was drawn into PAXgene tubes per donor and stored at -80°C. Total RNA was isolated from whole blood with the PAXgene blood miRNA kit on an automated QIAcube, without T cell sorting. Peripheral blood from monozygotic twin pairs, either concordant or discordant for inflammatory bowel disease, underwent deep TCRalpha and TCRbeta repertoire profiling that used unique molecular barcoding. Smoking habits were recorded for all twin pairs, with individuals classified as current, former or never smokers. The library was built by means of 5' RACE. Each TCR library was prepared from about 4,000 ng of total RNA. cDNA was synthesized with SMARTScribe reverse transcriptase in eight separate reactions per sample. During cDNA synthesis, unique molecular identifiers containing a 6-nucleotide sample barcode were introduced by template switching. Amplification of TCRalpha and TCRbeta cDNA involved two nested PCRs of 16 and 9 cycles, and each PCR was followed by bead purification. Before amplification, cDNA was treated with uracil DNA-glycosylase and purified using the QIAquick PCR purification kit. The second PCR added Illumina TruSeq-compatible adapters along with sample-specific barcodes. TapeStation and Qubit were used to check library quality and concentration, and 5 to 6.5 ng of each library went into the pool. Sequencing of the pooled libraries was done on an Illumina HiSeq2500 single-index Rapid Run using custom sequencing primers and 2 x 100 bp reads. Concerning the study's data processing: PCR and sequencing errors were corrected by UMI-based consensus assembly using MiGEC version 1.2.6. MiXCR version 2.1.1 handled V(D)J alignment, clonotype assembly and CDR3 extraction. Gene usage, clonotype sharing and MAIT/NKT TCR abundance were normalised by analysing the top 1000, 10 000 and 20 000 clonotypes per sample. Diversity was computed as the inverse Simpson index with the vegan R package after downsampling to 27 000 UMIs. Statistical testing used paired Mann-Whitney U tests on the discordant twin pairs and applied Benjamini-Hochberg correction for multiple testing. Each CDR3 protein sequence appears as one entry after TCRdb reprocessed the reads, and no DNA is included. TCRdb, not the original authors, processed these V and J calls. The sample table holds 330,000 or so distinct CDR3 sequences. 2% to 2.5% of the sample is held by the ten biggest clonotypes.

From the germline V gene, CDR1 is SGHRS and CDR2 is YFSETQ. The CDR3 sequence holds 13 residues, the cysteine and phenylalanine included. DNA for this receptor is not on file. The sequenced material came from blood. The rearranged segments are TRBV5-1 and TRBJ2-2. The source is a human donor with ulcerative colitis or Crohn's disease, or a healthy co-twin of an affected twin (not recorded which). The CDR3 has the sequence CASSLMPTGELFF.